This T cell receptor (beta chain) was obtained from a study of technical replicates of blood from several donors. The V and J ends lost 8 bases and 3 bases respectively, with 25 bases between them. The CDR3 runs to 17 residues. Germline CDR1 is SGHVS and CDR2 is FNYEAQ. Libraries were prepared by immunoSEQ multiplex PCR; TCRdb keeps only in-frame clonotypes and omits some of them. The data contain about 70,000 clones, approximately 95% of them singletons. This receptor was obtained from a human donor in good health. Sequencing was done on a sample of T cells isolated from PBMCs. The chain carries TRBV7-6 and TRBJ2-5, with a tentative D call TRBD2 (7 bases). The CDR3 sequence is CASSPFLRGRVKETQYF. The CDR3 DNA reads TGTGCCAGCTCCCCTTTCTTGAGGGGGAGGGTCAAAGAGACCCAGTACTTC.